The source of this TCR beta chain is a study of spatial heterogeneity in lung cancer. Study at large: Follow-up PBMC samples were sequenced when available, at a median of approximately two years after resection.

This clonotype was observed a few times. The presence of a unique molecular identifier marked each TCR cDNA molecule. TCRdb reanalysed the 5' RACE reads using MiXCR and keeps one entry per CDR3 protein. This table has 110,000 or so distinct CDR3 sequences, 11% appearing once. In germline, CDR1 is MNHEY, CDR2 SMNVEV (reference sequence). V lost 6 bases and J 6 bases, leaving 26 bases between the germline ends. The CDR3 is made up of 18 amino acids. Time point denoted: blood at routine non-recurrence follow-up after resection. V is TRBV27 and J is TRBJ1-4; no firm D call. The source is a female donor with early-stage non-small cell lung cancer. The specimen was PBMCs, collected at follow-up. This CDR3 reads CASSRIPGGGRSDEKLFF. As DNA, the CDR3 is TGTGCCAGCAGCCGTATCCCGGGTGGCGGTCGATCGGATGAAAAACTGTTTTTT.